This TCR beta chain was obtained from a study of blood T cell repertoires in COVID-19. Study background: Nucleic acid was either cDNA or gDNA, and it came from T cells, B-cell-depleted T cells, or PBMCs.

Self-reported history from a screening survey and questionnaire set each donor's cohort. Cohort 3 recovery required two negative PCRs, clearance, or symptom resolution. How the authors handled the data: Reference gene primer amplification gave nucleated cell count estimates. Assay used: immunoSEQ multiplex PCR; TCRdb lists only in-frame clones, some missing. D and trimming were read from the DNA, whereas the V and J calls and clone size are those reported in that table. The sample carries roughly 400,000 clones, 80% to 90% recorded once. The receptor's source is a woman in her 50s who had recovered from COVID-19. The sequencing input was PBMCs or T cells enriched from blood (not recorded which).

The CDR3 nucleotides are TGCGCCAGCCAGGAGGGGGCGTCTGGAAACACCATATATTTT. Encoded protein: CASQEGASGNTIYF. The V call is TRBV5-1, the J call TRBJ1-3; 7 bases align to TRBD1. This CDR3 region has 14 residues. Germline loops: CDR1 SGHRS, CDR2 YFSETQ. V trimming: 7 bases; J trimming: 1 base; junction bases outside the gene matches: 5.